This T cell receptor (beta chain) comes out of a study of cytomegalovirus exposure and HLA in healthy donors. About this clone itself: Antigen unknown.

V was shortened by 5 bases and J by 4 bases, with 5 bases between the two germline ends. Germline CDR1 and CDR2: KGHSH and LQKENI. The CDR3 totals 11 residues. Generated by immunoSEQ multiplex PCR, the TCRdb table keeps only in-frame clones and is missing some. The sample lists about 73,000 clones; 70% to 90% were seen once. Study-level points and caveats: Cytomegalovirus association was assigned to 150 to 200 TCR beta chains. The authors confirmed in vitro that a few CMV-associated chains were specific for CMV antigens.

The V and J genes are TRBV18 and TRBJ2-5, with unresolved D. The sequenced sample consisted of PBMCs. This TCR was sampled from a woman aged 18-29 years in good health and CMV-seropositive. The CDR3 nucleotides read TGTGCCAGCTCAAATCGAGAGACCCAGTACTTC. It codes for CASSNRETQYF.